This TCR beta chain is drawn from a study of PD-1 blockade in mismatch repair-deficient tumors (dated by TCRdb to about 2017). Regarding the research as a whole: Between late 2013 and 2016, 75 to 95 consecutive patients with eleven to twelve mismatch repair-deficient cancer types, all previously treated and progressing, were enrolled in the trial. Deep sequencing of TCR CDR3 regions was used to track tumor-associated T cell clones in peripheral blood of patients responding to PD-1 blockade.

Mismatch repair deficiency in every enrolled patient was established by polymerase chain reaction or immunohistochemistry. TCR sequencing was carried out for three patients who responded to pembrolizumab therapy. The phase II trial prospectively evaluated PD-1 blockade with pembrolizumab in advanced mismatch repair-deficient cancers, independent of tissue of origin. Peripheral blood T cell samples were gathered serially, both before PD-1 blockade started and at multiple time points afterward. Blood sampling times were expressed in weeks after the first pembrolizumab dose. Results and caveats for the whole study, not just this receptor: After pembrolizumab, tumor-resident clones, which were often undetectable in blood before treatment, expanded rapidly and then contracted, generally ahead of radiologic responses.

Of note for this clone: No cognate antigen has been identified for it. No much larger clone is present one base from it, and per-base qualities are unavailable.

The library relied on the immunoSEQ multiplex PCR assay. TCRdb stores this immuneACCESS table with in-frame sequences only. Part of the clones is absent; in the studies checked, under half of the shortfall reflects unresolved V genes, and no reason is known for the rest. Recorded for this sample are about 38,000 clones; 70% to 80% of them occurred a single time. The ten largest clones capture 22% of the sample. This clonotype originated in an adult with mismatch repair-deficient cancer. The sequenced sample was peripheral blood, obtained 4 weeks after starting pembrolizumab.

Read as DNA, the sequence is TGCGCCAGCAGCCCAACTAGCGGCTCCTACAATGAGCAGTTCTTC. It encodes CASSPTSGSYNEQFF. The rearranged chain carries TRBV5-1 and TRBJ2-1; TRBD2 agrees with 8 junctional bases. Including the terminal cysteine and phenylalanine, the CDR3 comprises 15 residues. The kept DNA is CDR3 alone, 45 bases in frame from the first base. The germline V gene provides CDR1 SGHRS and CDR2 YFSETQ. For this chain, trimming is 4 bases at the V end and 0 bases at the J end, and the number of junction bases without a gene match is 3.